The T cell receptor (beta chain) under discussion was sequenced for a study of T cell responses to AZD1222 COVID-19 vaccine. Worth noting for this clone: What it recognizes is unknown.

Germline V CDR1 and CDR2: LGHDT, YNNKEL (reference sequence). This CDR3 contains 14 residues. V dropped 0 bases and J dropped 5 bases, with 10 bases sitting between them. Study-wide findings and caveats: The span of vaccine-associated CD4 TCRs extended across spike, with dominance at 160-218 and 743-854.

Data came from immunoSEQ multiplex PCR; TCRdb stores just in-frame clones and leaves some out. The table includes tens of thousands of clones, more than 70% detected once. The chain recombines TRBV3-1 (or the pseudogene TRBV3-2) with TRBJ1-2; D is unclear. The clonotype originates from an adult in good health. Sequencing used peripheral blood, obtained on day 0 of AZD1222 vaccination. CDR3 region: CASSQEKGRYGYTF. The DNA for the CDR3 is TGTGCCAGCAGCCAAGAGAAAGGGAGATATGGCTACACCTTC.